The 32 T cell receptor beta chains in this list originate from one sample, sequenced in a study of identifying expanded T cells in peripheral blood. Method: immunoSEQ multiplex PCR; TCRdb's copy keeps in-frame clones and lacks some. The data hold under 120,000 clones, with approximately 90% observed a single time. The sample taken for sequencing was blood. These TCRs come from a person aged 18 to 70 in good health.

The sample holds a few counts of this clone. This chain joins TRBV19 and TRBJ2-7, with 9 bases aligning to TRBD2. CDR1 is LNHDA, CDR2 SQIVND, per germline (reference sequence). After removal of 1 base from V and 2 bases from J, the junction contained 3 bases not matched to a gene. This CDR3 contains 15 residues. The CDR3, as DNA: TGTGCCAGTAGTATAGTTAGCGGGGGAACCTACGAGCAGTACTTC. It encodes CASSIVSGGTYEQYF. The whole variable domain, filled in from reference TRBV19 and TRBJ2-7, reads DGGITQSPKYLFRKEGQNVTLSCEQNLNHDAMYWYRQDPGQGLRLIYYSQIVNDFQKGDIAEGYSVSREKKESFPLTVTSAQKNPTAFYLCASSIVSGGTYEQYFGPGTRLTVT.

This clone occurred a few times. This chain joins TRBV20-1 and TRBJ1-2; no clear D. The CDR3 sequence is 11 residues long. Trimming left V 1 base short and J 4 bases short, with 4 bases between. Looked up from germline, CDR1 is DFQATT and CDR2 is SNEGSKA (reference sequence). The CDR3 DNA follows: TGCAGTGCTAGAGCTCCCTATGGCTACACCTTC. The encoded protein is CSARAPYGYTF.

The chain employs TRBV6-1 and TRBJ1-6, with D unresolved. With 2 bases removed from V and 4 bases from J, the gap between germline ends came to 6 bases. The germline V gene encodes CDR1 MNHNS and CDR2 SASEGT. The CDR3 contains 14 residues. The CDR3 reads CASSELDYNSPLHF. In DNA, the CDR3 is TGTGCCAGCAGTGAATTGGATTATAATTCACCCCTCCACTTT.

V usage is TRBV7-9 and J usage is TRBJ2-5, with 12 bases aligning to TRBD2. Germline-derived CDR1 and CDR2 are SEHNR and FQNEAQ (reference sequence). This CDR3 has 17 residues. The V gene end was trimmed by 3 bases and the J gene end by 5 bases; junction bases not matched to a gene: 10. The CDR3 protein is CASSFPLLAGGLETQYF. For the CDR3, the DNA is TGTGCCAGCAGCTTTCCATTACTAGCGGGGGGATTGGAGACCCAGTACTTC. Drawing the rest from reference TRBV7-9 and TRBJ2-5, the complete variable domain is DTGVSQNPRHKITKRGQNVTFRCDPISEHNRLYWYRQTLGQGPEFLTYFQNEAQLEKSRLLSDRFSAERPKGSFSTLEIQRTEQGDSAMYLCASSFPLLAGGLETQYFGPGTRLLVL.

This clone has a handful of counts. The V call is TRBV5-6, the J call TRBJ2-7; tentatively, D is TRBD2 (5 bases). The germline CDR1 and CDR2 sequences are SGHDT and YYEEEE. The CDR3 extends over 12 amino acids. Trimming removed 3 bases from V and 3 bases from J, with 7 bases in between. The CDR3 DNA follows: TGTGCCAGCAGCTCCGGGAACTACGAGCAGTACTTC. This sequence encodes CASSSGNYEQYF. Complete variable domain (other parts from reference TRBV5-6 and TRBJ2-7): DAGVTQSPTHLIKTRGQQVTLRCSPKSGHDTVSWYQQALGQGPQFIFQYYEEEERQRGNFPDRFSGHQFPNYSSELNVNALLLGDSALYLCASSSGNYEQYFGPGTRLTVT.

A single count supports this clone. The rearrangement joins TRBV27 to TRBJ1-1; TRBD1 matches at 7 bases. Germline values: CDR1 MNHEY, CDR2 SMNVEV (reference sequence). The CDR3 runs 13 residues. Trimming took 6 bases from V and 2 from J; bases not matched to a gene: 3. CDR3 in amino acids: CASRGQSNTEAFF. CDR3 bases: TGTGCCAGCAGGGGACAGTCCAACACTGAAGCTTTCTTT.

The chain is built from TRBV5-6 and TRBJ2-5, with D perhaps matching TRBD1 or TRBD2 (5 bases each). Germline CDR1 and CDR2: SGHDT and YYEEEE. The CDR3 is made up of 14 amino acids. V was shortened by 4 bases and J by 1 base, with 11 bases between the two germline ends. The CDR3: CASSPDGTQETQYF. DNA of the CDR3: TGTGCCAGCAGCCCCGACGGGACCCAAGAGACCCAGTACTTC.

This chain connects TRBV5-6 to TRBJ2-5; D gene ambiguous. The CDR3 totals 15 residues. In germline, CDR1 is SGHDT, CDR2 YYEEEE. Trimming removed 6 bases at V and 2 bases at J, with 17 bases between. CDR3 sequence (DNA): TGTGCCAGCACCACCACTTCCGTGGGGCAAGAGACCCAGTACTTC. Protein: CASTTTSVGQETQYF.

The chain links TRBV19 to TRBJ1-2; no firm D call. This CDR3 is built from 12 residues. Germline V CDR1 and CDR2: LNHDA, SQIVND (reference sequence). The CDR3 here is CATNTAGYGYTF. CDR3 nucleotide sequence: TGTGCTACTAACACTGCTGGCTATGGCTACACCTTC.

The V call is TRBV2, the J call TRBJ1-6; TRBD1 aligns across 10 bases. Losses at the gene ends were 3 bases for V and 8 bases for J; bases not matched to a gene: 7. This CDR3 comprises 16 residues. CDR1 and CDR2 (germline): SNHLY, FYNNEI. The DNA of the CDR3 is TGTGCCAGCAGTGAGGGACAGGGGATAAGGTATTCACCCCTCCACTTT. Translating it yields CASSEGQGIRYSPLHF.

The chain uses TRBV9 and TRBJ2-2, with D perhaps matching TRBD2 (5 bases). V dropped 0 bases and J dropped 3 bases, with 9 bases sitting between them. Germline CDR1 reads SGDLS; CDR2 reads YYNGEE. The CDR3 has 15 residues. The CDR3 region has the DNA TGTGCCAGCAGCGTAGAGGGAGCTTACACCGGGGAGCTGTTTTTT. Translated, it gives CASSVEGAYTGELFF.

The chain combines TRBV7-2 with TRBJ1-2; D is undetermined. The V gene lost 0 bases and the J gene lost 2 bases, with 7 bases spanning the gap. Germline V CDR1 and CDR2: SGHTA, FQGNSA. The CDR3 totals 14 residues. The CDR3 DNA is TGTGCCAGCAGCTTAGCTATGGGAAACTATGGCTACACCTTC. It translates to CASSLAMGNYGYTF.

V gene TRBV18 combines with J gene TRBJ2-5; D perhaps matches TRBD2 (5 bases). The CDR3 has 14 amino acids. Germline V lookup: CDR1 KGHSH, CDR2 LQKENI. Trimming shortened V by 5 bases and J by 0 bases, and 10 bases separated the two germline ends. The CDR3 DNA is TGTGCCAGCTCATCAGCTAGCTACCAAGAGACCCAGTACTTC. This encodes CASSSASYQETQYF.

The genes are TRBV5-6 and TRBJ1-4; D is perhaps TRBD1 (5 bases). The CDR3 contains 15 residues. Germline values: CDR1 SGHDT, CDR2 YYEEEE. Trimming removed 1 base at V and 7 bases at J, with 14 bases between. The CDR3 DNA reads TGTGCCAGCAGCTTGCTCTCTCAGGGCGGTGAAAAACTGTTTTTT. Its translation: CASSLLSQGGEKLFF.

The chain carries TRBV13 and TRBJ2-5, with D perhaps matching TRBD2 (5 bases). The germline V gene encodes CDR1 PRHDT and CDR2 FYEKMQ (reference sequence). Trimming stripped 0 bases from V and 1 base from J, with 6 bases between. The CDR3 runs 14 residues. The CDR3, as DNA: TGTGCCAGCAGCTTAGGCCGGGGCCAAGAGACCCAGTACTTC. Its protein product is CASSLGRGQETQYF.

This rearrangement joins TRBV5-1 to TRBJ2-7; 8 nucleotides line up with TRBD1. V lost 4 bases to trimming and J lost 3 bases; unmatched junction nucleotides: 6. There are 14 residues in the CDR3. Germline CDR1 is SGHRS and CDR2 is YFSETQ. This CDR3 is CASSTGQGGYEQYF. The CDR3 DNA reads TGCGCCAGCAGCACTGGACAGGGTGGCTACGAGCAGTACTTC.

This clone came up once. CDR3: CASRAGTSTDTQYF. Written as DNA, the CDR3 is TGCGCCAGCAGGGCCGGGACTAGCACAGATACGCAGTATTTT. This chain joins TRBV5-1 and TRBJ2-3, with D tentatively TRBD2 (6 bases). Germline CDR1 is SGHRS and CDR2 is YFSETQ. V was shortened by 5 bases and J by 0 bases, with 10 bases between the two germline ends. This CDR3 region has 14 residues.

This clone was found once. This chain connects TRBV4-1 to TRBJ2-1, with 11 bases lining up with TRBD2. V was clipped by 3 bases and J by 0 bases; unmatched bases: 13. The CDR3 spans 20 residues. Looked up from germline, CDR1 is MGHRA and CDR2 is YSYEKL. As DNA, the CDR3 is TGCGCCAGCAGCCATCCACCAACCGGGACTAGCGGCTCCTCCTACAATGAGCAGTTCTTC. Translation: CASSHPPTGTSGSSYNEQFF.

This chain connects TRBV18 to TRBJ1-4; D call uncertain. From germline, CDR1 is KGHSH and CDR2 LQKENI. Trimming pared 0 bases from V and 11 bases from J, leaving 16 bases between. This CDR3 spans 15 amino acids. The CDR3 DNA follows: TGTGCCAGCTCACCACCCTCCCCGGGTGGAGGGAAACTGTTTTTT. The encoded protein is CASSPPSPGGGKLFF.

J is TRBJ2-3 and V is TRBV7-6; 12 positions match TRBD2. V shed 2 bases and J 4 bases; nucleotides not matched to a gene: 1. This CDR3 has 15 residues. CDR1 is SGHVS, CDR2 FNYEAQ, per germline. The CDR3 loop reads CASSLLAGGPDTQYF. CDR3 nucleotide sequence: TGTGCCAGCAGCTTACTAGCGGGGGGGCCAGATACGCAGTATTTT.

The V and J genes are TRBV28 and TRBJ2-7; TRBD2 agrees at 8 bases. This CDR3 contains 14 residues. CDR1 MDHEN and CDR2 SYDVKM come from the germline V gene. Losses at the gene ends were 5 bases for V and 4 bases for J; bases not matched to a gene: 7. In nucleotides, the CDR3 is TGTGCCAGCAGTGCAACCGGGACTAGTTACGAGCAGTACTTC. Residues: CASSATGTSYEQYF.

The genes are TRBV27 and TRBJ1-2, with D possibly TRBD1 on 5 matching bases. The CDR3 sequence is 15 residues long. The V gene's germline CDR1 is MNHEY and CDR2 SMNVEV (reference sequence). The germline V and J ends were trimmed by 4 bases and 7 bases, with 19 bases remaining between them. CDR3 region: CASSSQGSAIGGYTF. The CDR3 DNA sequence: TGTGCCAGCAGTTCGCAGGGCAGCGCTATCGGTGGCTACACCTTC.

V is TRBV7-7 and J is TRBJ2-7; 7 bases map to TRBD2. This CDR3 has 14 amino acids. Per germline, CDR1 SSHAT and CDR2 FNYEAQ (reference sequence). Trimming removed 3 bases from V and 2 bases from J; junction bases left unmatched: 4. CDR3 sequence: CASSLTGGTYEQYF. In DNA form, the CDR3 reads TGTGCCAGCAGCTTGACGGGGGGAACCTACGAGCAGTACTTC.

The rearrangement uses TRBV27 and TRBJ2-3; D tentatively fits TRBD1 or TRBD2 (5 bases each). Trimming stripped 8 bases from V and 3 bases from J, with 21 bases between. The CDR3 contains 16 residues. Germline loops: CDR1 MNHEY, CDR2 SMNVEV (reference sequence). The chain's CDR3 is CASGRTRDPSTDTQYF. The CDR3 DNA sequence: TGTGCCAGCGGCAGAACCAGGGACCCCAGTACAGATACGCAGTATTTT.

The CDR3 coding sequence is TGCGCCAGCAGCTCGGAGCCGGCCCATGCAACTAATGAAAAACTGTTTTTT. Translation: CASSSEPAHATNEKLFF. The V and J genes are TRBV5-1 and TRBJ1-4; D gene ambiguous. The ends were cut back, 3 bases at V and 0 bases at J, with 15 bases in the middle. The CDR3 extends over 17 amino acids. Germline loops: CDR1 SGHRS, CDR2 YFSETQ.

Only one count was recorded for this clone. The J gene is TRBJ1-1, the V gene TRBV5-4; D gene unclear. Between the trimmed V and J ends, which lost 0 bases and 4 bases, there was a span of 10 bases. This CDR3 contains 14 residues. CDR1 is SGHNT, CDR2 YYREEE, per germline (reference sequence). In nucleotides, the CDR3 is TGTGCCAGCAGCTTGGACAGAAGGTCCACTGAAGCTTTCTTT. It specifies CASSLDRRSTEAFF.

The chain joins TRBV29-1 to TRBJ1-4; D possibly corresponds to TRBD1 (6 bases). The V and J ends lost 5 bases and 0 bases respectively, with 13 bases between them. The CDR3 totals 15 residues. The germline V gene encodes CDR1 SQVTM and CDR2 ANQGSEA. CDR3 sequence reads: CSVRGGTTTNEKLFF. CDR3 nucleotides: TGCAGCGTTCGAGGGGGGACCACAACTAATGAAAAACTGTTTTTT.

The chain uses TRBV7-9 and TRBJ2-1; 9 bases match TRBD2. Germline V lookup: CDR1 SEHNR, CDR2 FQNEAQ (reference sequence). Trimming at V came to 8 bases and at J to 9 bases, leaving 11 bases not matched to a gene. CDR3 length: 14 amino acids. The CDR3 DNA sequence: TGTGCCAGCTCCGGGGCGGGGGGGCCTGGTGAGCAGTTCTTC. Its protein is CASSGAGGPGEQFF.

The table lists this clone with a few counts. The chain has TRBV19 and TRBJ2-1; 7 bases are shared with TRBD2. The CDR3 runs 15 residues. Germline V gene lookup returns CDR1 LNHDA and CDR2 SQIVND (reference sequence). V lost 8 bases and J lost 11; bases outside the gene matches: 18. The CDR3 nucleotides read TGTGCCAGTTCTTCGACCGGGGGGTTGGGAAGAAAGCAGTTCTTC. It is translated as CASSSTGGLGRKQFF.

The V and J genes are TRBV29-1 and TRBJ2-1; 14 bases agree with TRBD2. Per germline, CDR1 SQVTM and CDR2 ANQGSEA. V lost 3 bases, J lost 2 bases, and 0 bases stayed unmatched. The CDR3 runs 15 residues. The DNA of the CDR3 is TGCAGCGTTGAGGGACTAGCGGGGGCCTACAATGAGCAGTTCTTC. Amino acids: CSVEGLAGAYNEQFF.

This sequence joins TRBV7-9 and TRBJ1-2, with D unresolved. CDR3 size: 13 residues. Germline V CDR1 and CDR2: SEHNR, FQNEAQ (reference sequence). V was pared by 3 bases and J by 2 bases, with 7 bases between. CDR3 loop: CASSFPRNYGYTF. Here the CDR3 DNA reads TGTGCCAGCAGCTTTCCGCGGAACTATGGCTACACCTTC.

The rearrangement uses TRBV28 and TRBJ2-7; D ambiguous. The V end was cut by 5 bases, the J end by 4 bases, with 18 bases between. This CDR3 is 15 amino acids long. Per the germline V gene, CDR1 is MDHEN and CDR2 is SYDVKM. The DNA of the CDR3 is TGTGCCAGCAGTACCGTGGACCGTCTAGGGTACGAGCAGTACTTC. Protein: CASSTVDRLGYEQYF.